The present entry profiles one TCR beta chain with its context. Only in-frame clones appear in the TCRdb table, and some are missing; sequencing was by immunoSEQ multiplex PCR. The data contain 90,000 to 150,000 clones, roughly 88% of them singletons. The record originates from a study of T cell responses to AZD1222 COVID-19 vaccine. The CDR3 is 16 residues long. V lost 1 base, J lost 1 base, and 8 bases lay in between. CDR1 and CDR2 (germline): SGHTA, FQGNSA. The gene calls are TRBV7-2 and TRBJ2-6; no firm D call. This specimen was peripheral blood, taken on day 0 of AZD1222 vaccination. The receptor's source is an adult in good health. CDR3: CASSLDQTSGANVLTF. In DNA form, the CDR3 reads TGTGCCAGCAGCTTAGATCAGACTTCTGGGGCCAACGTCCTGACTTTC.